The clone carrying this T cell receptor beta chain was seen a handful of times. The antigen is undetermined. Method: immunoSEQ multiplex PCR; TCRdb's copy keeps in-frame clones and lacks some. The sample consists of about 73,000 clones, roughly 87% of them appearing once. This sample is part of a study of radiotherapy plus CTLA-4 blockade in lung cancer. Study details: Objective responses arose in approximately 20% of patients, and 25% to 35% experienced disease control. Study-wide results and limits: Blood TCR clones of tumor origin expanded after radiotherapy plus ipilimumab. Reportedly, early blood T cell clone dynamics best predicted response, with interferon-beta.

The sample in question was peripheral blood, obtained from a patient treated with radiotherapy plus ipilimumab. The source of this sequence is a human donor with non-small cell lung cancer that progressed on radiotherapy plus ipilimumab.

As DNA, the CDR3 is TGTGCCAGCAGCCCTAACGCGGTCCTCTCCTACAATGAGCAGTTCTTC. Translating gives CASSPNAVLSYNEQFF. The rearrangement joins TRBV9 to TRBJ2-1; D is ambiguous. The ends were cut back, 4 bases at V and 0 bases at J, with 14 bases in the middle. Germline V lookup: CDR1 SGDLS, CDR2 YYNGEE. CDR3 length equals 16 residues. Using reference TRBV9 and TRBJ2-1 for the parts outside the CDR3, the full variable domain is DSGVTQTPKHLITATGQRVTLRCSPRSGDLSVYWYQQSLDQGLQFLIQYYNGEERAKGNILERFSAQQFPDLHSELNLSSLELGDSALYFCASSPNAVLSYNEQFFGPGTRLTVL.